These 22 T cell receptor beta chains came from one sample sequenced in a study of cytomegalovirus exposure and HLA in healthy donors. Data came from immunoSEQ multiplex PCR; TCRdb stores just in-frame clones and leaves some out. Altogether under 100,000 clones are present, roughly 84% being singletons, with the ten largest covering 12%. Sequencing used PBMCs. Receptor source: a woman aged 18-29 years in good health and CMV-seropositive.

V is TRBV29-1 and J is TRBJ1-5; D might be TRBD1 (5 bases). Trimming removed 3 bases at V and 2 bases at J, with 17 bases between. This CDR3 comprises 16 residues. The germline V gene encodes CDR1 SQVTM and CDR2 ANQGSEA. The CDR3 DNA reads as TGCAGCGTTGAGCCCAGGGAGGACGGTGGCAATCAGCCCCAGCATTTT. This translates into CSVEPREDGGNQPQHF.

The chain couples TRBV7-2 to TRBJ2-3; tentatively, D is TRBD1 (6 bases). The germline V gene encodes CDR1 SGHTA and CDR2 FQGNSA. With 6 bases removed from V and 2 bases from J, the gap between germline ends came to 15 bases. CDR3 length equals 15 residues. CDR3: CASRMGQGLTDTQYF. CDR3 DNA: TGTGCCAGCAGGATGGGGCAGGGGCTCACAGATACGCAGTATTTT.

This clone was picked up one time. V is TRBV30 and J is TRBJ1-2, with 10 nucleotides matching TRBD1. Germline CDR1 reads GTSNPN; CDR2 reads SVGIG (reference sequence). This CDR3 comprises 14 residues. DNA of the CDR3: TGTGCACTCGACGGGACAGGGGTTGGCTATGGCTACACCTTC. This codes for CALDGTGVGYGYTF. Combining the CDR3 with reference TRBV30 and TRBJ1-2 gives the whole variable domain SQTIHQWPATLVQPVGSPLSLECTVEGTSNPNLYWYRQAAGRGLQLLFYSVGIGQISSEVPQNLSASRPQDRQFILSSKKLLLSDSGFYLCALDGTGVGYGYTFGSGTRLTVV.

This chain uses TRBV6-5 with TRBJ1-1; D possibly corresponds to TRBD1 (5 bases). The CDR3 consists of 15 residues. The V end was cut by 2 bases, the J end by 4 bases, with 14 bases between. Germline lookup yields CDR1 MNHEY and CDR2 SVGAGI. CDR3: CASSYQKGLGTEAFF. The DNA for the CDR3 is TGTGCCAGCAGTTACCAGAAGGGGCTAGGCACTGAAGCTTTCTTT.

The V call is TRBV19, the J call TRBJ2-7, with D perhaps TRBD1 (5 bases). This CDR3 is 14 amino acids long. Trimming removed 3 bases from V and 2 bases from J, with 11 bases in between. Germline CDR1 is LNHDA and CDR2 is SQIVND (reference sequence). CDR3 region: CASSISDSAYEQYF. In nucleotides, the CDR3 is TGTGCCAGTAGTATCTCCGACAGCGCCTACGAGCAGTACTTC. Combining the CDR3 with reference TRBV19 and TRBJ2-7 gives the whole variable domain DGGITQSPKYLFRKEGQNVTLSCEQNLNHDAMYWYRQDPGQGLRLIYYSQIVNDFQKGDIAEGYSVSREKKESFPLTVTSAQKNPTAFYLCASSISDSAYEQYFGPGTRLTVT.

The V gene is TRBV9, the J gene TRBJ2-3, with 7 positions matching TRBD2. V shed 3 bases and J 1 base; nucleotides not matched to a gene: 5. In germline, CDR1 is SGDLS, CDR2 YYNGEE. The length of the CDR3 is 15 residues. The CDR3 nucleotides read TGTGCCAGCAGCGCCTTTCTAGCGGGCACAGATACGCAGTATTTT. It is translated as CASSAFLAGTDTQYF.

The chain carries TRBV5-1 and TRBJ2-3; 7 bases agree with TRBD2. Germline CDR1 SGHRS, CDR2 YFSETQ. The CDR3 has 16 amino acids. After removal of 4 bases from V and 2 bases from J, the junction contained 10 bases not matched to a gene. The CDR3 coding sequence is TGCGCCAGCAGCCTCCGGGAAGCGGGGCCCACAGATACGCAGTATTTT. Its translation is CASSLREAGPTDTQYF.

The genes are TRBV7-9 and TRBJ1-4, with TRBD1 identical over 7 bases. This CDR3 comprises 15 residues. Trimming cost V 6 bases and J 8 bases; bases outside gene matches: 12. CDR1 is SEHNR and CDR2 is FQNEAQ in the germline V gene (reference sequence). CDR3 residues: CASRGTGEAWEKLFF. CDR3 coding DNA: TGTGCCAGCAGGGGAACAGGGGAGGCATGGGAAAAACTGTTTTTT.

The chain employs TRBV28 and TRBJ1-1; TRBD1 matches at 8 bases. The germline V gene has CDR1 MDHEN and CDR2 SYDVKM. This CDR3 has 17 amino acids. Trimming cost V 3 bases and J 5 bases; bases outside gene matches: 14. CDR3 sequence (DNA): TGTGCCAGCAGTTTCCAGGGGGCCCGGCACAGGTTTACTGAAGCTTTCTTT. This sequence encodes CASSFQGARHRFTEAFF.

This CDR3 is CASREYSNQPQHF. The CDR3 DNA sequence: TGTGCCAGCAGAGAGTATAGCAATCAGCCCCAGCATTTT. This chain joins TRBV28 and TRBJ1-5; no definite D call. CDR1 and CDR2 (germline): MDHEN, SYDVKM. The CDR3 loop spans 13 amino acids. V shed 6 bases and J shed 0 bases, with 6 bases lying between them.

V and J are TRBV4-2 and TRBJ2-7; TRBD1 agrees at 9 bases. The V and J ends lost 3 bases and 2 bases, in that order; junction bases with no gene match: 8. The germline gives CDR1 LGHNA, CDR2 YNFKEQ. The CDR3 totals 16 residues. The CDR3 DNA is TGTGCCAGCAGCCACCGAACCGGGACAGGGCCCTACGAGCAGTACTTC. Protein: CASSHRTGTGPYEQYF.

CDR3 DNA: TGCGCCAGCAGCCAGGGGACTAGCGGATACAATGAGCAGTTCTTC. Protein: CASSQGTSGYNEQFF. V gene TRBV4-1 combines with J gene TRBJ2-1, with 11 positions matching TRBD2. CDR3 length equals 15 residues. The ends lost 3 bases at V and 4 bases at J; junction bases unmatched: 2. The germline V gene encodes CDR1 MGHRA and CDR2 YSYEKL.

The rearrangement uses TRBV19 and TRBJ1-4; D might be TRBD1 (6 bases). The V end was cut by 5 bases, the J end by 8 bases, with 12 bases between. The CDR3 contains 13 residues. The germline V gene has CDR1 LNHDA and CDR2 SQIVND (reference sequence). DNA of the CDR3: TGTGCCAGTAGTTTTACAGGGAAGGAAAAACTGTTTTTT. Its protein is CASSFTGKEKLFF.

This clone has a handful of counts. The chain carries TRBV11-1 and TRBJ1-6; 10 nucleotides agree with TRBD1. CDR3 length: 15 residues. Trimming took 5 bases from V and 7 from J; bases not matched to a gene: 5. From germline, CDR1 is SGHAT and CDR2 FQDESV (reference sequence). The DNA of the CDR3 is TGTGCCAGCAGCGGATGGGGACAGGGGAATTCACCCCTCCACTTT. As protein: CASSGWGQGNSPLHF.

The chain joins TRBV7-9 to TRBJ2-7; a possible D gene is TRBD1 (5 bases). The CDR3 extends over 15 amino acids. CDR1 and CDR2 from the germline V gene are SEHNR and FQNEAQ (reference sequence). Trimming left V 1 base short and J 1 base short, with 11 bases between. In DNA form, the CDR3 reads TGTGCCAGCAGCTTAGATTCGGACAAGTCCTACGAGCAGTACTTC. This sequence encodes CASSLDSDKSYEQYF.

The chain is built from TRBV6-5 and TRBJ2-7; possible D gene TRBD1, 6 bases. V shed 2 bases and J shed 5 bases, with 10 bases lying between them. The CDR3 has 13 residues. Germline V gene lookup returns CDR1 MNHEY and CDR2 SVGAGI. The CDR3 nucleotides are TGTGCCAGCAGTTACCAGGGGTTCCACGAGCAGTACTTC. Translating gives CASSYQGFHEQYF.

This chain uses TRBV19 with TRBJ1-2; D is ambiguous. Germline values: CDR1 LNHDA, CDR2 SQIVND (reference sequence). V lost 8 bases and J 8 bases, leaving 12 bases between the germline ends. The CDR3 loop spans 11 amino acids. CDR3 loop: CASEREGGYTF. The CDR3 region has the DNA TGTGCCAGTGAGCGGGAGGGCGGCTACACCTTC. The full variable domain, completed using reference TRBV19 and TRBJ1-2, is DGGITQSPKYLFRKEGQNVTLSCEQNLNHDAMYWYRQDPGQGLRLIYYSQIVNDFQKGDIAEGYSVSREKKESFPLTVTSAQKNPTAFYLCASEREGGYTFGSGTRLTVV.

The gene calls are TRBV11-2 and TRBJ1-6, with TRBD1 as a possible D gene (5 bases). The V gene lost 0 bases and the J gene lost 8 bases, with 17 bases spanning the gap. CDR3 length: 17 residues. Germline V gives CDR1 SGHAT, CDR2 FQNNGV. The CDR3 sequence is CASSLEGQGIRDSPLHF. CDR3 DNA: TGTGCCAGCAGCTTAGAAGGGCAGGGTATCAGGGATTCACCCCTCCACTTT. The variable domain in full, completed from reference TRBV11-2 and TRBJ1-6, reads EAGVAQSPRYKIIEKRQSVAFWCNPISGHATLYWYQQILGQGPKLLIQFQNNGVVDDSQLPKDRFSAERLKGVDSTLKIQPAKLEDSAVYLCASSLEGQGIRDSPLHFGNGTRLTVT.

The chain is built from TRBV11-3 and TRBJ1-1; 8 bases are a match to TRBD1. This CDR3 has 14 residues. The germline CDR1 and CDR2 sequences are SGHNT and YENEEA. Trimming at V came to 5 bases and at J to 7 bases, leaving 9 bases not matched to a gene. The CDR3 bases are TGTGCCAGCAGCGCATCCCGGACAGGGAATGAAGCTTTCTTT. Translation: CASSASRTGNEAFF.

This chain uses TRBV14 with TRBJ1-1; no definite D call. The germline V and J ends were trimmed by 3 bases and 5 bases, with 19 bases remaining between them. The CDR3 is made up of 16 amino acids. The germline V gene encodes CDR1 SGHDN and CDR2 FVKESK. CDR3: CASSHITSTSGTEAFF. CDR3 coding DNA: TGTGCCAGCAGCCATATAACGTCGACCTCGGGGACTGAAGCTTTCTTT.

The V call is TRBV6-5, the J call TRBJ1-2, with unresolved D. Germline lookup yields CDR1 MNHEY and CDR2 SVGAGI. The CDR3 consists of 13 residues. Deletions cut 0 bases from V and 12 bases from J, with 14 bases between. Written as DNA, the CDR3 is TGTGCCAGCAGTTACTCGATTGGGCAATATCACACCTTC. This sequence encodes CASSYSIGQYHTF.

This clone has only one observation. The rearrangement uses TRBV9 and TRBJ2-5; maybe TRBD1 (6 bases). Germline assignment: CDR1 SGDLS and CDR2 YYNGEE. V was cut by 1 base and J by 4 bases, with 8 bases left in between. The CDR3 is 13 amino acids. CDR3 bases: TGTGCCAGCAGCGTATTGGGGGCAGAGACCCAGTACTTC. Its protein product is CASSVLGAETQYF.